Here is one T cell receptor beta chain with its context. Original handling: Estimates of nucleated cell counts were drawn from the amplification of reference gene primers. The method was immunoSEQ multiplex PCR; TCRdb's version includes in-frame clones alone and lacks a portion of them. The DNA gave D and trimming, while V, J and clone size come from that table. The repertoire includes around 130,000 clones, more than 75% of them detected once, and more than 2% sits in the top ten. This entry belongs to a study of blood T cell repertoires in COVID-19. Across the study: In each case, the material was cDNA or gDNA derived from T cells, B-cell-depleted T cells, or PBMCs.

The CDR3 extends over 17 amino acids. With 2 bases clipped from V and 3 bases from J, the junction kept 10 bases outside the gene matches. The germline V gene has CDR1 SGHKS and CDR2 YYEKEE (reference sequence). The TCR was taken from a man aged 65 to 79 with active COVID-19. Input material: peripheral blood. The J gene is TRBJ1-5, the V gene TRBV5-5, with 8 bases matching TRBD1. The CDR3 nucleotides read TGTGCCAGCAGCTTAAACCCGACAGGGGACTCCAATCAGCCCCAGCATTTT. Translating gives CASSLNPTGDSNQPQHF.